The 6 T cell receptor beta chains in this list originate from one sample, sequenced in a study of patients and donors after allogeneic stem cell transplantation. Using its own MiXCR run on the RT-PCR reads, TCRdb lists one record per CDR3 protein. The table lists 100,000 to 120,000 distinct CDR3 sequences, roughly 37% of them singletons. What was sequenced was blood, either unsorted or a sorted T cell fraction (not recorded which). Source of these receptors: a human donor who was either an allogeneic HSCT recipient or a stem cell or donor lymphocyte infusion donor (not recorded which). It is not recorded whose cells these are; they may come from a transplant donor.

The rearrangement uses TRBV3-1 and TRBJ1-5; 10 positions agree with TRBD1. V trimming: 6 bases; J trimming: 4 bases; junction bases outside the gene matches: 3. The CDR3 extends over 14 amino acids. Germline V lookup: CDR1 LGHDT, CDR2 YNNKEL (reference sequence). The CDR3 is CASSQGQGNQPQHF. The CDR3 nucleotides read TGTGCCAGCAGTCAGGGACAGGGGAATCAGCCCCAGCATTTT. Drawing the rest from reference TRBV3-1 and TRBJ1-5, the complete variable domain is DTAVSQTPKYLVTQMGNDKSIKCEQNLGHDTMYWYKQDSKKFLKIMFSYNNKELIINETVPNRFSPKSPDKAHLNLHINSLELGDSAVYFCASSQGQGNQPQHFGDGTRLSIL.

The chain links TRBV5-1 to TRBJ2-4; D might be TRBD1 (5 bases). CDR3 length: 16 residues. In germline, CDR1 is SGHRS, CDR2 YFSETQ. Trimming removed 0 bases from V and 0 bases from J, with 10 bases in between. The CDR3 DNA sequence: TGCGCCAGCAGCTTGGTAGGGGCGCTAGCCAAAAACATTCAGTACTTC. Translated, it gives CASSLVGALAKNIQYF.

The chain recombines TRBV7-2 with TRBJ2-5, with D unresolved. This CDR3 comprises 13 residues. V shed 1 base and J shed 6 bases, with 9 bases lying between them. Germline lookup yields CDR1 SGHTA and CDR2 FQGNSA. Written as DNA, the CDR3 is TGTGCCAGCAGCTTAGATCGGATGCAGACCCAGTACTTC. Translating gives CASSLDRMQTQYF.

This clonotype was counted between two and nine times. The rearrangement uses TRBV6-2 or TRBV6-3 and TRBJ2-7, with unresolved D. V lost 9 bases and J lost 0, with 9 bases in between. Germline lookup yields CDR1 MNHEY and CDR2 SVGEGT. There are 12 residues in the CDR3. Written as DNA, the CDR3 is TGTGCCAGTAGTAGAGACTCCTACGAGCAGTACTTC. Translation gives CASSRDSYEQYF.

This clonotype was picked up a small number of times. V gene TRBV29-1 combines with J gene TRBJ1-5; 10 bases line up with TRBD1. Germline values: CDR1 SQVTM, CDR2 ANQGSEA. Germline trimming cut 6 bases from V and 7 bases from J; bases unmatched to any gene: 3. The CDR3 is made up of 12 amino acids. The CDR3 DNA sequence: TGCAGCGTAGGACAGGGGGGACAGCCCCAGCATTTT. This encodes CSVGQGGQPQHF.

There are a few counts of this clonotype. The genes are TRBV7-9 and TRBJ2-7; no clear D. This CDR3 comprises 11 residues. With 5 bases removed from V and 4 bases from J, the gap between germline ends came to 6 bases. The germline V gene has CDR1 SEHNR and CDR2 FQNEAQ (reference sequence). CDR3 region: CASSDPYEQYF. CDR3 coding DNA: TGTGCCAGCAGCGACCCTTACGAGCAGTACTTC. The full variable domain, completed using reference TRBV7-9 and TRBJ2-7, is DTGVSQNPRHKITKRGQNVTFRCDPISEHNRLYWYRQTLGQGPEFLTYFQNEAQLEKSRLLSDRFSAERPKGSFSTLEIQRTEQGDSAMYLCASSDPYEQYFGPGTRLTVT.